This entry features one TCR beta chain sequence. The antigen is undetermined. The trim removed 4 bases at V and 14 bases at J, leaving 8 bases unmatched. CDR1 and CDR2 from the germline V gene are MNHEY and SMNVEV (reference sequence). The CDR3 runs to 12 residues. The source of the sample is a study of CD4+ T cells in melanoma. Overall study results and limits: A reported correlation linked neoantigen-specific CD4+ T cells to CD8+, macrophage and B cell function.

Repertoires were generated with immunoSEQ multiplex PCR, while TCRdb's copy carries only in-frame clones and drops some. The data show a few thousand clones, under 75% seen once. Material: cells from a culture (not recorded whether cultured in vitro). The source of this sequence is a human donor with melanoma. The gene calls are TRBV27 and TRBJ2-1; 7 positions match TRBD1. CDR3 in amino acids: CASSSGQIRKFF. CDR3 in DNA: TGTGCCAGCAGTTCGGGACAGATAAGAAAGTTCTTC.